This TCR beta chain was captured by sequencing in a study of metastatic and nonmetastatic thyroid tumors. The overall study: Malignant and benign thyroid patients had repertoires compared in peripheral blood and tumor or nodule tissue. Points from the study as a whole: Malignant tumors reportedly showed significantly higher TCR beta diversity than benign nodules in both blood and tumor.

Authors' processing steps: Clinicopathological groups differed in CDR3, with these differences serving to build a distant-metastasis classifier for papillary thyroid cancer. MiXCR was used by TCRdb to re-call the PCR reads. None of the V and J calls come from the authors' own analysis; TCRdb made them. The sample gives around 17,000 clones, about 33% of which show up once; 13% is in the top ten. This clone was observed at least ten times. As yet, its antigen is unknown. CDR1 SGHNT and CDR2 YENEEA come from the germline V gene. Trimming cost V 5 bases and J 7 bases; bases outside gene matches: 8. The CDR3 is 15 residues long. Every patient underwent thyroid surgery untreated.

Material for sequencing was tumor tissue. The chain links TRBV11-3 to TRBJ1-6; 7 bases map to TRBD1. The TCR sequence derives from a male donor with papillary thyroid cancer or a benign thyroid nodule (not recorded which). Some clones in this sample may be carry-over from other donors' samples. The CDR3, as DNA: TGTGCCAGCAGCACTGCGACAGGGCCAAATTCACCCCTCCACTTT. Amino acid sequence: CASSTATGPNSPLHF.